The clone carrying this T cell receptor (beta chain) was counted ten times or more. Its antigen is unknown. V lost 6 bases, J lost 3 bases, and 9 bases stayed unmatched. The CDR3 is made up of 15 amino acids. Germline V gene lookup returns CDR1 MNHNS and CDR2 SASEGT. Original processing notes: Clinicopathological groups differed in CDR3, with these differences serving to build a distant-metastasis classifier for papillary thyroid cancer. Through MiXCR, TCRdb re-clonotyped the PCR reads. V and J calls and clone size were set by TCRdb, not the authors. The sample contains about 49,000 clones, 20% of which appear only once. The record originates from a study of metastatic and nonmetastatic thyroid tumors. Study background: Repertoires were compared across blood and tumor or nodule tissue from malignant and benign thyroid patients.

Thyroid surgery was preceded by no treatment in any patient. Study-level findings and limits: The reported finding was significantly higher TCR beta diversity in malignant thyroid tumors relative to benign nodules, in blood and tumor.

This clonotype originated in a female donor with papillary thyroid cancer or a benign thyroid nodule (not recorded which). Some clones in this sample may be carry-over from other donors' samples. The gene calls are TRBV6-1 and TRBJ2-7, with TRBD1 matching 9 bases. Source material: blood. CDR3 sequence reads: CASSDRGTRHYEQYF. The CDR3 DNA reads as TGTGCCAGCAGCGACAGGGGGACCCGACACTACGAGCAGTACTTC.